One and the same sample provided the 8 T cell receptor beta chains below, sequenced in a study of T cell responses to AZD1222 COVID-19 vaccine. Sequenced by immunoSEQ multiplex PCR; TCRdb stores in-frame clones only, minus some. The data show roughly 100,000 clones, more than 85% seen once. The starting material was peripheral blood, obtained on day 0 of AZD1222 vaccination. The receptors here all came from an adult in good health.

In DNA form, the CDR3 reads TGTGCCAGCAGCCGCAGGGAGGAGCAGTACTTC. Amino acid sequence: CASSRREEQYF. V and J are TRBV7-9 and TRBJ2-7; D tentatively reads TRBD1 or TRBD2 (5 bases each). V lost 5 bases, J lost 7 bases, and 9 bases lay in between. This CDR3 contains 11 residues. Looked up from germline, CDR1 is SEHNR and CDR2 is FQNEAQ (reference sequence).

The chain is built from TRBV21-1 and TRBJ2-7; the table assigns TRBD2, which was not confirmed against the DNA. TRBV21-1 is shown as a pseudogene. CDR3 length: 15 amino acids. CDR3 sequence: CASSKVGWRGYEQYF. The CDR3 DNA is TGTGCCAGCAGCAAAGTGGGCTGGAGGGGCTACGAGCAGTACTTC.

This chain links TRBV27 with TRBJ2-1; the match to TRBD2 covers 10 bases. This CDR3 contains 15 residues. V was pared by 5 bases and J by 10 bases, with 11 bases of the junction left unmatched. Germline V gene lookup returns CDR1 MNHEY and CDR2 SMNVEV (reference sequence). In nucleotides, the CDR3 is TGTGCCAGCAGTCCAAAGGCTAGCGGGAGTAGGGAGCAGTTCTTC. It specifies CASSPKASGSREQFF.

V is TRBV5-6 and J is TRBJ2-4; D is ambiguous. This CDR3 region has 16 residues. Trimming took off 4 bases at V and 1 base at J, with 15 bases between the two ends. Germline values: CDR1 SGHDT, CDR2 YYEEEE. CDR3 nucleotides: TGTGCCAGCAGCGGTGATGGTGCCTGGGCCAAAAACATTCAGTACTTC. It encodes CASSGDGAWAKNIQYF.

Concerning this clone itself: Additional DNA sequences in this sample encode the identical CDR3. V and J are TRBV3-1 (or the pseudogene TRBV3-2) and TRBJ2-7; D gene unclear. The CDR3 is made up of 14 amino acids. Trimming stripped 1 base from V and 4 bases from J, with 11 bases between. CDR1 is LGHDT and CDR2 is YNNKEL in the germline V gene (reference sequence). The CDR3 DNA is TGTGCCAGCAGCCAAGTTTATTCCTCATACGAGCAGTACTTC. Its protein product is CASSQVYSSYEQYF.

V and J are TRBV28 and TRBJ1-3; perhaps TRBD1 as D (5 bases). The CDR3 runs to 16 residues. Germline values: CDR1 MDHEN, CDR2 SYDVKM. V shed 8 bases and J shed 1 base, with 18 bases lying between them. CDR3 region: CASGSYTGPSGNTIYF. The CDR3 region has the DNA TGTGCCAGCGGTTCGTATACGGGGCCATCTGGAAACACCATATATTTT.

The chain carries TRBV5-4 and TRBJ2-1; TRBD2 agrees at 7 bases. Germline CDR1 SGHNT, CDR2 YYREEE (reference sequence). The trim removed 4 bases at V and 8 bases at J, leaving 12 bases unmatched. The CDR3 extends over 15 amino acids. CDR3: CASSRTPGLLDEQFF. The CDR3 DNA is TGTGCCAGCAGCCGAACACCGGGACTATTGGATGAGCAGTTCTTC.

This chain joins TRBV6-5 and TRBJ2-3, with 10 positions matching TRBD2. Germline CDR1 reads MNHEY; CDR2 reads SVGAGI. The CDR3 is 15 amino acids. The V segment lost 5 bases and the J segment 2 bases; nucleotides outside the gene matches: 4. The CDR3 is CASSPGTSATDTQYF. The DNA of the CDR3 is TGTGCCAGCAGTCCCGGGACTAGCGCCACAGATACGCAGTATTTT.